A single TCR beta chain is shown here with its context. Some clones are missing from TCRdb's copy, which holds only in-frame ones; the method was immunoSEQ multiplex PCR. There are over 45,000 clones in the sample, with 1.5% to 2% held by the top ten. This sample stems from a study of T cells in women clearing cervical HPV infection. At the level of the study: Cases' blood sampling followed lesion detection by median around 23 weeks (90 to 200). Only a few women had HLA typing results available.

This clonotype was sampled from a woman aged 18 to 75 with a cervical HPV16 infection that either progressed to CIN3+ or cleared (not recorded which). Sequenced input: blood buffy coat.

CDR3 protein: CASSLSGSTDTQYF. CDR3 DNA, as far as it was read: TGCGCCAGCAGCCTTAGCGGCAGCACAGATACG. This chain connects TRBV5-1 to TRBJ2-3; tentatively, D is TRBD2 (6 bases). Sequencing ends 3 residues short of the CDR3 end; the germline J gene provides the rest. Germline V gene data show CDR1 as SGHRS and CDR2 as YFSETQ. The length of the CDR3 is 14 residues. Trimming removed 4 bases at V and 0 bases at J, with 9 bases between.